Detailed here is one TCR beta chain. Its target is not known. This may be a read error, as it is one base from a much larger clone. Previously reported methods and listed TCR primers produced the bulk TCR libraries. From the PCR reads, TCRdb called clonotypes with MiXCR, one entry per CDR3 protein. In the table there are about 330,000 distinct CDR3 sequences, roughly 24% of which are singletons. This entry comes from a study of molecular identifiers for immune sequencing clone quantification. Findings and caveats of the study: The share of molecules held by clones above 20 RNA copies was over 98% in effector cells and under 1% in naive cells.

Using 10%, 30% or 50% RNA, naive CD8 libraries were derived from approximately 20,000 to 980,000 sorted cells. In the sort, naive CD8 T cells were defined as CD8+CD4-CCR7+CD45RA+. Germline V gives CDR1 SGDLS, CDR2 YYNGEE. The CDR3 consists of 16 residues. The sequence was obtained from a human donor in good health. Some libraries in this study had Jurkat cell RNA spiked in. The rearrangement links TRBV9 to TRBJ2-7; D is possibly TRBD1 or TRBD2 (5 bases each). The source material was naive CD8+ T cells from blood, with Jurkat cell RNA spiked in. Subset described: FACS-sorted CD8+CD4-CCR7+CD45RA+ naive T cells. As DNA, the CDR3 is TGTGCCATCAGCGTAGTCGGGACGGCGGCCTCCTACGAGCAGTACTTC. This gives the protein CAISVVGTAASYEQYF.